This T cell receptor beta chain came from a study of identical twins. Regarding the study as a whole: Within cord blood, abundant beta clonotypes carried fewer insertions, but memory repertoires showed no such trend.

The CDR3 runs 15 residues. CDR1 and CDR2 from the germline V gene are LNHNV and YYDKDF (reference sequence). Between the trimmed V and J ends, which lost 2 bases and 3 bases, there was a span of 13 bases. MiXCR, run by TCRdb on the 5' RACE reads, gives a single entry per CDR3 protein. The table has 460,000 or so distinct CDR3 sequences, around 14% seen once. This clonotype turned up a few times. The target antigen is unknown. In addition, the sample was reused for a study of yellow fever vaccine responses in identical twins. That publication notes: Twins' T cell vaccine responses reportedly looked partly convergent, partly personalized.

The sample taken for sequencing was CD4+ T cells sorted from blood. The origin of this receptor is a woman aged 18-30 years in good health. The V gene is TRBV15, the J gene TRBJ1-1, with D maybe TRBD1 (5 bases). CDR3 sequence reads: CATSRFGGGDTEAFF. CDR3 coding DNA: TGTGCCACCAGCAGATTTGGGGGGGGTGACACTGAAGCTTTCTTT.